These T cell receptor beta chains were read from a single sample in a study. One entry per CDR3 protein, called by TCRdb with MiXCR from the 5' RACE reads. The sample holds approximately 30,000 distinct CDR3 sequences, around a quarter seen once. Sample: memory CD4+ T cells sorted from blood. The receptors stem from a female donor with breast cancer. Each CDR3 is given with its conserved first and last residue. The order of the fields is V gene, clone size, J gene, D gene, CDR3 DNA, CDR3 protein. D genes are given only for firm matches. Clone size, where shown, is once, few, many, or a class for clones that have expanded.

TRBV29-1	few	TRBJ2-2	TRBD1	TGCAGCGCCAGGGACAGGGGAGGAGAAACCGGGGAGCTGTTTTTT	CSARDRGGETGELFF
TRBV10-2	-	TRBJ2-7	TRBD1	TGCGCCAGCAGTGAGTCCAAACAGGGGGCTTTCGTATACGAGCAGTACTTC	CASSESKQGAFVYEQYF
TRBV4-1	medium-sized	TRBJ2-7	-	TGCGCCAGCAGCCCCAAGCTGGGGGAAGCCTACGAGCAGTACTTC	CASSPKLGEAYEQYF
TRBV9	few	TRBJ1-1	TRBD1	TGTGCCAGCAGCGGTACAGGGGACACTGAAGCTTTCTTT	CASSGTGDTEAFF
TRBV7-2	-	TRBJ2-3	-	TGTGCCAGCAGCTTTCCCCCAGATACGCAGTATTTT	CASSFPPDTQYF
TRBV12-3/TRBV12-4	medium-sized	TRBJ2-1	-	TGTGCCAGCAGACCGGACAGCACTGAGCAGTTCTTC	CASRPDSTEQFF
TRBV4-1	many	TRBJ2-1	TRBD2	TGCGCCAGCAGCCAAGAATGGGCTAGCGGGGGGGGTTGGCAGTTCTTC	CASSQEWASGGGWQFF
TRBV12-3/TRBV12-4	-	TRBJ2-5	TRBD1	TGTGCCAGCAGAGTAGGACAGGGGGCCCAAGAGACCCAGTACTTC	CASRVGQGAQETQYF
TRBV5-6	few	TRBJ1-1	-	TGTGCCAGCAGCCTGGACGGATTGAACACTGAAGCTTTCTTT	CASSLDGLNTEAFF
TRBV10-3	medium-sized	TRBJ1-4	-	TGTGCCATCAGGCAGACACCGGGGGACGAAAAACTGTTTTTT	CAIRQTPGDEKLFF
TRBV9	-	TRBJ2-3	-	TGTGCCAGCAGCGTAGCGGGGGCGACAGATACGCAGTATTTT	CASSVAGATDTQYF
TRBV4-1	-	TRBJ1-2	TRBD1	TGCGCCAGCAGCCAAGAGGGGAACAGGGGGTTTGGTGGCTACACCTTC	CASSQEGNRGFGGYTF
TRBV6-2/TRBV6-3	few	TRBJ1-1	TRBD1	TGTGCCAGCAAAACCACAGGGGGGTTGACTGAAGCTTTCTTT	CASKTTGGLTEAFF
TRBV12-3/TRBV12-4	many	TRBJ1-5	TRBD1	TGTGCCAGCAGTGACAGGGGATGGGGGCCCCAGCATTTT	CASSDRGWGPQHF
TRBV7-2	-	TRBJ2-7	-	TGTGCCAGCAGCTTCGGGAGACAGGGAGCCAACGAGCAGTACTTC	CASSFGRQGANEQYF
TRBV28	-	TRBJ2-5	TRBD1	TGTGCCAGCAGCTCACCAGGGGGCCAAGAGACCCAGTACTTC	CASSSPGGQETQYF
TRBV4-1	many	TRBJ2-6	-	TGCGCCAGCAGCCAAGGGATGGGAAGTTTAATCTCTGGGGCCAACGTCCTGACTTTC	CASSQGMGSLISGANVLTF